A single sample gave rise to the 12 T cell receptor beta chains below, sequenced in a study of blood T cell repertoires in COVID-19. Measured with immunoSEQ multiplex PCR; TCRdb has only the in-frame clones, and not every one. Of 160,000 or so clones in the sample, roughly four fifths were seen once. The specimen was peripheral blood. The source is a human donor in a cohort sampled during active COVID-19.

This chain links TRBV9 with TRBJ1-5; no clear D. The ends were cut back, 0 bases at V and 4 bases at J, with 11 bases in the middle. Germline values: CDR1 SGDLS, CDR2 YYNGEE. The CDR3 has 15 residues. The CDR3 reads CASSVGEGRNQPQHF. In DNA, the CDR3 is TGTGCCAGCAGCGTAGGGGAGGGTCGAAATCAGCCCCAGCATTTT. The variable domain in full, with the rest retrieved from reference TRBV9 and TRBJ1-5, is DSGVTQTPKHLITATGQRVTLRCSPRSGDLSVYWYQQSLDQGLQFLIQYYNGEERAKGNILERFSAQQFPDLHSELNLSSLELGDSALYFCASSVGEGRNQPQHFGDGTRLSIL.

This chain links TRBV14 with TRBJ1-3; D remains unclear. Germline CDR1 SGHDN, CDR2 FVKESK. CDR3 size: 15 residues. V was trimmed by 4 bases and J by 0 bases, leaving 10 bases between them. CDR3 amino acids: CASSLRRSSGNTIYF. DNA for the CDR3: TGTGCCAGCAGCCTCAGAAGATCCTCTGGAAACACCATATATTTT.

The chain couples TRBV9 to TRBJ1-5; D is unclear. Germline V CDR1 and CDR2: SGDLS, YYNGEE. Trimming removed 3 bases from V and 5 bases from J, with 6 bases in between. CDR3 length: 12 amino acids. The DNA for the CDR3 is TGTGCCAGCAGCGCCGGAGATCAGCCCCAGCATTTT. Its protein product is CASSAGDQPQHF.

This clone has a handful of counts. The rearrangement joins TRBV19 to TRBJ1-5; possibly TRBD1 for D (6 bases). Germline lookup yields CDR1 LNHDA and CDR2 SQIVND (reference sequence). This CDR3 is built from 17 residues. V lost 3 bases and J lost 2, with 17 bases in between. The CDR3 DNA is TGTGCCAGTAGTATGGGTTTGGGACAATATGGCAATCAGCCCCAGCATTTT. Translation gives CASSMGLGQYGNQPQHF.

This clone was counted a few times. The chain has TRBV7-8 and TRBJ1-6; D remains unclear. V was shortened by 5 bases and J by 11 bases, with 13 bases between the two germline ends. CDR3 size: 13 residues. CDR1 SGHVS and CDR2 FQNEAQ come from the germline V gene. The CDR3 is CASSPRTPAPLHF. The CDR3 DNA follows: TGTGCCAGCAGCCCGCGGACTCCGGCACCCCTCCACTTT.

This chain links TRBV5-1 with TRBJ2-2, with TRBD1 matching 9 bases. The CDR3 runs 18 residues. CDR1 is SGHRS and CDR2 is YFSETQ in the germline V gene. Germline trimming cut 0 bases from V and 4 bases from J; bases unmatched to any gene: 10. CDR3 bases: TGCGCCAGCAGCTTGGCCAAGCACGGGACAGGGTTCACCGGGGAGCTGTTTTTT. Translating it yields CASSLAKHGTGFTGELFF.

The genes are TRBV30 and TRBJ1-6; the D gene is possibly TRBD1 (5 bases). Germline loops: CDR1 GTSNPN, CDR2 SVGIG (reference sequence). The CDR3 has 16 residues. The V end was cut by 4 bases, the J end by 2 bases, with 15 bases between. The CDR3 bases are TGTGCCTGGATTGGGCCAGGGAGGACCTATAATTCACCCCTCCACTTT. This codes for CAWIGPGRTYNSPLHF.

The chain links TRBV28 to TRBJ2-2; 8 bases line up with TRBD1. The length of the CDR3 is 14 residues. The germline V gene has CDR1 MDHEN and CDR2 SYDVKM. The V gene end was trimmed by 10 bases and the J gene end by 3 bases; junction bases not matched to a gene: 7. The CDR3 sequence: CAIQRTGYTGELFF. CDR3 DNA sequence: TGTGCCATCCAGCGGACAGGGTACACCGGGGAGCTGTTTTTT.

This clone was seen a handful of times. This chain connects TRBV30 to TRBJ1-2, with a possible D match to TRBD1 (5 bases). This CDR3 has 12 residues. The germline V gene has CDR1 GTSNPN and CDR2 SVGIG (reference sequence). Between the trimmed V and J ends, which lost 2 bases and 8 bases, there was a span of 12 bases. The CDR3 here is CAWSYTWTGYTF. The DNA of the CDR3 is TGTGCCTGGAGTTATACTTGGACAGGCTACACCTTC.

CDR3 bases: TGTGCCATCAGGCCCGGGGCTAGCGGGAGGCCCAGCTCCTACGAGCAGTACTTC. Its protein product is CAIRPGASGRPSSYEQYF. The chain combines TRBV10-3 with TRBJ2-7, with 11 bases fitting TRBD2. CDR3 length: 18 residues. Germline V lookup: CDR1 ENHRY, CDR2 SYGVKD. V dropped 6 bases and J dropped 0; count of bases not matched to a gene: 13.

The chain employs TRBV19 and TRBJ2-2, with 10 nucleotides matching TRBD1. The CDR3 sequence is 12 residues long. Per germline, CDR1 LNHDA and CDR2 SQIVND (reference sequence). V gave up 9 bases and J gave up 8 bases; unmatched junction bases: 3. The CDR3 region has the DNA TGTGCCAGCGACAGGGGGCGAGGGGAGCTGTTTTTT. This codes for CASDRGRGELFF. Combining the CDR3 with reference TRBV19 and TRBJ2-2 gives the whole variable domain DGGITQSPKYLFRKEGQNVTLSCEQNLNHDAMYWYRQDPGQGLRLIYYSQIVNDFQKGDIAEGYSVSREKKESFPLTVTSAQKNPTAFYLCASDRGRGELFFGEGSRLTVL.

The rearrangement joins TRBV6-2 or TRBV6-3 to TRBJ2-7; 9 nucleotides match TRBD1. The V gene's germline CDR1 is MNHEY and CDR2 SVGEGT. The CDR3 has 19 residues. Germline trimming cut 0 bases from V and 2 bases from J; bases unmatched to any gene: 14. The CDR3 DNA reads as TGTGCCAGCAGTTACTCGCGACTCCATGGGACAGGGAGGGCCTACGAGCAGTACTTC. This sequence encodes CASSYSRLHGTGRAYEQYF.